The sample holds one count of the clone carrying this TCR beta chain. Its antigen remains unidentified. Measured with immunoSEQ multiplex PCR; TCRdb has only the in-frame clones, and not every one. Counted here are about 140,000 clones, 90% occurring once; the ten biggest clones make up 3.4%. The data were taken from a study of T cell responses to AZD1222 COVID-19 vaccine. Study findings and constraints: Repertoire sampling was restricted to post-peak T cell response timepoints.

Trimming removed 4 bases at V and 6 bases at J, with 12 bases between. The CDR3 length is 13 residues. The germline V gene encodes CDR1 SGHTA and CDR2 FQGNSA. The chain joins TRBV7-2 to TRBJ1-1, with a tentative D call TRBD1 (6 bases). This receptor was identified in an adult in good health. Sample: peripheral blood, taken on day 0 of AZD1222 vaccination. The CDR3 here is CASSYLRGAEAFF. CDR3 nucleotides: TGTGCCAGCAGCTACCTCAGGGGAGCTGAAGCTTTCTTT. Looking up the rest from reference TRBV7-2 and TRBJ1-1 gives the full variable domain: GAGVSQSPSNKVTEKGKDVELRCDPISGHTALYWYRQSLGQGLEFLIYFQGNSAPDKSGLPSDRFSAERTGGSVSTLTIQRTQQEDSAVYLCASSYLRGAEAFFGQGTRLTVV.